This paragraph reports one TCR beta chain. Its recognized antigen is unknown. Nothing much larger sits one base from this clone, and base qualities are not available. The sample is drawn from a study of OX40 agonist ivuxolimab in advanced cancers. Looking at the study overall: Ivuxolimab, which targeted the costimulatory receptor OX40 (CD134), was an agonistic, fully human IgG2 monoclonal antibody. Intravenous ivuxolimab was administered to patients every 2 weeks at six dose levels: 0.01, 0.1, 0.3, 1.5, 3 and 10 mg/kg. Of the roughly 51 patients in dose escalation, about 20 had hepatocellular carcinoma, about 15 had melanoma, 9 had renal cell carcinoma and 9 had head and neck cancer. In the dose-escalation cohort, approximately 83% of patients were male, and the mean age was 60 years with a range of roughly 20 to 80. Patients were allowed to have had prior anti-PD-1, anti-PD-L1 or anti-CTLA-4 therapy, and 40% of the dose-escalation patients had previously received checkpoint inhibitors. Partial responses occurred in three dose-escalation patients: two with cutaneous melanoma and one with hepatocellular carcinoma. Peripheral TCRbeta sequencing aimed to test whether ivuxolimab altered TCR sequence diversity and caused clonal T-cell expansion. The paper covers the monotherapy dose-escalation part of the phase I ivuxolimab trial, which included N of about 50 patients. General findings and caveats noted by the study authors: The antigen specificity of the peripheral T cells that underwent clonal expansion was not determined. At doses of 0.1 to 3.0 mg/kg, clonal expansion of both CD4+ and CD8+ blood T cells was observed from baseline to week 6. Low levels of normalized T-cell clonal expansion were also seen in some patients who did not respond. In partial responders in the 0.1-3.0 mg/kg groups, normalized peripheral clonal expansion was found to be among the lowest, especially among CD8+ T cells. On average, CD8+ T cells showed more expanded clones than CD4+ T cells after ivuxolimab.

To sequence the TCRbeta CDR3 region, genomic DNA was isolated from the sorted cells. TCRbeta CDR3 regions were sequenced using the immunoSEQ Assay. The table was pulled from immuneACCESS by TCRdb, which kept in-frame rearrangements only. Such tables lose some clones; where checked, under half of the loss comes from unresolved V genes, and the rest has no known cause. The sample table holds 60,000 to 80,000 clones, of which 85% were seen once. Clones ranked in the top ten supply over 4.5% of the sample. The trial excluded patients who had a history of autoimmune disease or were on systemic immunosuppression. Peripheral blood for TCR sequencing was drawn from every dose cohort at baseline, at cycle 4 day 1 and at cycle 7 day 1. Samples were obtained from an open-label, multicenter, first-in-human phase I dose-escalation trial of ivuxolimab. Adults with locally advanced or metastatic melanoma, renal cell, hepatocellular, or head and neck squamous cell carcinoma were enrolled in the trial. Before TCR sequencing, CD4+ and CD8+ T cells were separately sorted from peripheral blood.

Sequences LGHNA (CDR1) and YNFKEQ (CDR2) are obtained from the germline V gene. The CDR3 measures 15 amino acids from cysteine to phenylalanine. CDR3 DNA only is kept here, 45 bases in frame from base 1. Relative to germline, V is 1 base shorter and J is 6 bases shorter, with 14 bases between their ends. The clonotype originates from an adult with an advanced solid tumor such as melanoma, head and neck, liver or kidney cancer. Sequenced material: CD4+ or CD8+ T cells sorted from blood, taken in a trial of the OX40 agonist ivuxolimab. The chain employs TRBV4-2 and TRBJ2-3; the D gene is unclear. The sequenced DNA: TGTGCCAGCAGCCAAGGGAGCCTCGGGCGGGATACGCAGTATTTT. Translation gives CASSQGSLGRDTQYF.